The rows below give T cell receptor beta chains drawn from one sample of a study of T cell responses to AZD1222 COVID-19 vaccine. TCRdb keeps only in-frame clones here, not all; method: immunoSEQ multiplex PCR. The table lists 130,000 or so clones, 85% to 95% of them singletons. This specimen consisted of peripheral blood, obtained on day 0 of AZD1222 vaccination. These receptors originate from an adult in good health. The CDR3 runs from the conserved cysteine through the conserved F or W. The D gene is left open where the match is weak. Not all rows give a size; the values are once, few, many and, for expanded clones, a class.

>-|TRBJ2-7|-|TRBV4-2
CASSQDPGQTYEQYF
TGTGCCAGCAGCCAAGATCCCGGACAAACCTACGAGCAGTACTTC
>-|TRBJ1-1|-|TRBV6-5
CASTKRDSNTEAFF
TGTGCCAGCACCAAAAGAGATTCGAACACTGAAGCTTTCTTT
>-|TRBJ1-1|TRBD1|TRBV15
CATRRQGRDTEAFF
TGTGCCACCAGACGACAGGGTCGGGACACTGAAGCTTTCTTT
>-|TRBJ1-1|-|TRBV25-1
CASSEWWEGAEAFF
TGTGCCAGCAGTGAATGGTGGGAGGGTGCTGAAGCTTTCTTT
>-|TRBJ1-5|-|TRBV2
CASSGGQYNQPQHF
TGTGCCAGCAGTGGAGGACAGTACAATCAGCCCCAGCATTTT
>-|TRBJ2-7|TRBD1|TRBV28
CASSLLWDRTGEQYF
TGTGCCAGCAGTTTACTTTGGGACAGGACGGGGGAGCAGTACTTC
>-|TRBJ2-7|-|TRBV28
CASSWGADEQYF
TGTGCCAGCAGTTGGGGGGCGGACGAGCAGTACTTC
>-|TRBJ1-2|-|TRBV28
CASSSDSPGGGYGYTF
TGTGCCAGCAGTTCAGACTCGCCGGGGGGCGGCTATGGCTACACCTTC
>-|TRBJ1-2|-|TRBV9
CASSDRYGPYGYTF
TGTGCCAGCAGCGACCGGTATGGCCCCTATGGCTACACCTTC
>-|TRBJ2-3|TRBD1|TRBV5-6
CASSRDRGWDTDTQYF
TGTGCCAGCAGCCGGGACAGGGGGTGGGACACAGATACGCAGTATTTT
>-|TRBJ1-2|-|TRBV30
CAWSGGGGPNYGYTF
TGTGCCTGGAGTGGTGGGGGGGGCCCAAACTATGGCTACACCTTC
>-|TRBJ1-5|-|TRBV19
CASSMGGAGVGNQPQHF
TGTGCCAGTAGTATGGGCGGAGCCGGAGTGGGCAATCAGCCCCAGCATTTT
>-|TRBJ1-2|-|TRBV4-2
CASSLEGDTNYGYTF
TGTGCCAGCAGCCTGGAGGGAGATACTAACTATGGCTACACCTTC
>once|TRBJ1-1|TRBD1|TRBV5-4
CASSSDREAEAFF
TGTGCCAGCAGTTCCGACAGGGAGGCTGAAGCTTTCTTT
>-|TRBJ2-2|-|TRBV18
CASSPPRYTGELFF
TGTGCCAGCTCACCACCGCGATACACCGGGGAGCTGTTTTTT
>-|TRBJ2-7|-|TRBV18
CASSPPSASSYEQYF
TGTGCCAGCTCACCGCCATCAGCGTCCTCCTACGAGCAGTACTTC
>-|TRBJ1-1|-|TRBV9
CASSPRGVGRAFF
TGTGCCAGCAGCCCCAGAGGGGTGGGGAGAGCTTTCTTT